This T cell receptor (beta chain) comes out of a study of T cell repertoires in cytomegalovirus infection. About the study: Public TCR beta signatures provided an indication of both CMV infection and a matching HLA type. Study-level results: CMV-specific TCR beta clonotypes restricted by HLA-C were the ones dominating the ex vivo response.

This clonotype has a handful of counts. Its antigen is not known. TCRdb fed the reads into MiXCR, producing one record per CDR3 protein. The sample consists of 600,000 to 700,000 distinct CDR3 sequences, around a third of them appearing once. The sequence was collected from a human donor in good health (CMV status not recorded). Some clones in this sample may be carry-over from other donors' samples. The input for sequencing was cultured PBMCs, taken from culture after CMV antigen stimulation.

CDR3: CASSLPALTARWTSPLHF. Written as DNA, the CDR3 is TGTGCCAGCAGTTTACCCGCCCTCACGGCACGATGGACTTCACCCCTCCACTTT. The gene calls are TRBV28 and TRBJ1-6; D is unclear. Germline CDR1 and CDR2: MDHEN and SYDVKM. This CDR3 has 18 residues. Trimming pared 2 bases from V and 9 bases from J, leaving 23 bases between. The complete variable domain, with remaining parts taken from reference TRBV28 and TRBJ1-6, reads DVKVTQSSRYLVKRTGEKVFLECVQDMDHENMFWYRQDPGLGLRLIYFSYDVKMKEKGDIPEGYSVSREKKERFSLILESASTNQTSMYLCASSLPALTARWTSPLHFGNGTRLTVT.